This T cell receptor beta chain was recorded in a study of beta chain features in type 1 diabetes. General study points: Fewer junction insertions and more nucleotide deletions appeared in type 1 diabetes patients. TCRB CDR3 length was moderately but significantly reduced in all four CD4+ subsets of Type 1 diabetes patients. Patients and controls would be equally affected if PCR favored shorter templates.

Expressed TCRB transcripts got sequenced, as all isolated RNA was reverse transcribed. TCRdb keeps only in-frame clones here, not all; method: immunoSEQ multiplex PCR. The sample has about 350,000 clones; 15% to 20% are singletons. Isolation of CD4+ naive, central memory, regulatory and stem cell-like memory cells was achieved by sorting via CD45RO/CCR7/CD25/CD127/CD95/CD27. Of note for this clone: Its antigen is still unknown.

CDR1 and CDR2 (germline): SGHNT, YYREEE (reference sequence). This CDR3 spans 13 amino acids. V was trimmed by 4 bases and J by 6 bases, leaving 10 bases between them. Sequencing used naive CD4+ T cells from blood. The J gene is TRBJ2-2, the V gene TRBV5-4, with a tentative D call TRBD1 (5 bases). The receptor was derived from a woman between 18 and 30 years old in good health. CDR3: CASSLQGSGELFF. The CDR3 region has the DNA TGTGCCAGCAGCCTGCAGGGTTCCGGGGAGCTGTTTTTT.